The present T cell receptor beta chain was sequenced within a study of CD8+ T cells in alopecia areata. This clone has more than one count but fewer than ten. The V gene's germline CDR1 is SGHNT and CDR2 YYREEE (reference sequence). CDR3 length: 14 residues. Trimming pared 4 bases from V and 2 bases from J, leaving 12 bases between. Treatment here: oral pan-JAK inhibitor, 5-10 mg twice daily. RNA extraction was followed by reverse transcription into cDNA, which acted as the sequencing template. Assay used: immunoSEQ multiplex PCR; TCRdb lists only in-frame clones, some missing. The sample has hundreds of thousands of clones, roughly 66% seen once.

The chain recombines TRBV5-4 with TRBJ2-5; no reliable D call. The sequenced sample was CD4+ T cells sorted from blood, obtained at week 44, from a patient treated with tofacitinib. The sequence was collected from a human donor with alopecia areata. Here the CDR3 DNA reads TGTGCCAGCAGCAGGATGGCGGAGCAAGAGACCCAGTACTTC. As protein: CASSRMAEQETQYF.